This T cell receptor (beta chain) was identified in a study of Ad26.COV2.S vaccination and SARS-CoV-2 variants. Only in-frame clones appear in the TCRdb table, and some are missing; sequencing was by immunoSEQ multiplex PCR. This sample has about 380,000 clones, with 80% to 90% found just once. Treatment indicated: about 20 received Ad26.COV2.S at low or high dose, single or two shots; five or six received placebo; per-sample allocation not given. Sampling was performed 63 days after the first vaccine or placebo injection. Study outcomes and limitations: Compared with placebo recipients, vaccine recipients had higher spike-specific TCR breadth.

Trimming removed 3 bases from V and 4 bases from J; junction bases left unmatched: 14. The V gene's germline CDR1 is KGHSH and CDR2 LQKENI. This CDR3 contains 17 residues. As concerns this clone: Antigen unknown.

The genes are TRBV18 and TRBJ2-7; TRBD2 aligns across 8 bases. This clonotype was sampled from a person between 18 and 60 years old who received the Ad26.COV2.S COVID-19 vaccine or a placebo. Specimen: peripheral blood, collected in a trial of Ad26.COV2.S vaccine versus placebo. This CDR3 is CASSPSRAGGLLYEQYF. The CDR3 DNA sequence: TGTGCCAGCTCACCTTCGAGGGCGGGAGGCCTTCTATACGAGCAGTACTTC.